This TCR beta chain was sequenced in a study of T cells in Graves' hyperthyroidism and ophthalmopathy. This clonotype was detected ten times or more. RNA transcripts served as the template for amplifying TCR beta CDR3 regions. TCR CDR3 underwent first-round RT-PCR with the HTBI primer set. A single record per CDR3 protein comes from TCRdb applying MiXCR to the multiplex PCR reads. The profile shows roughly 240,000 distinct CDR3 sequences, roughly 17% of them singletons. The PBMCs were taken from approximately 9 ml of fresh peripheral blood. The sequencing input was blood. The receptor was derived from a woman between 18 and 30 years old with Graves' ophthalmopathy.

CDR3 sequence: CASRPTGQEETQYF. For the CDR3, the DNA is TGTGCCAGCAGGCCGACAGGACAGGAAGAGACCCAGTACTTC. V is TRBV12-3 or TRBV12-4 and J is TRBJ2-5; TRBD1 aligns across 7 bases. The CDR3 is 14 amino acids. V shed 6 bases and J 3 bases; nucleotides not matched to a gene: 7.